Below, 26 T cell receptor beta chains from the same sample are listed, as sequenced in a study of human T cells and chemical hapten exposure. From the RACE reads, TCRdb called clonotypes with MiXCR, one entry per CDR3 protein. The repertoire has around 56,000 distinct CDR3 sequences, roughly 10% of them found once; the top ten carry around 9.6%. Time point indicated: pre-sensitization, week 0. The treatment is: therapeutic diphenylcyclopropenone sensitization with weekly scalp DPC. Here the sequenced sample was whole blood, taken in connection with sensitization to the hapten diphenylcyclopropenone (DPC). These receptors came from a man aged 40-49 years with alopecia areata. Some clones in this sample may be carry-over from other donors' samples.

Many counts were recorded for this clonotype. The V call is TRBV15, the J call TRBJ2-2; TRBD2 is a possible D gene (6 bases). V was pared by 5 bases and J by 3 bases, with 13 bases between. Germline CDR1 and CDR2: LNHNV and YYDKDF (reference sequence). The CDR3 length is 15 residues. This CDR3 is CATSAGTLYTGELFF. DNA of the CDR3: TGTGCCACCAGCGCCGGGACTCTCTACACCGGGGAGCTGTTTTTT.

This clonotype came up many times. V usage is TRBV11-2 and J usage is TRBJ2-6, with 9 bases that match TRBD1. Germline loops: CDR1 SGHAT, CDR2 FQNNGV. The CDR3 covers 18 residues. The junction had 8 bases not matched to a gene; V was cut back by 5 bases and J by 0 bases. CDR3 loop: CASSPYGTGSSGANVLTF. Here the CDR3 DNA reads TGTGCCAGCAGCCCATACGGGACAGGGAGCTCTGGGGCCAACGTCCTGACTTTC.

This chain links TRBV20-1 with TRBJ1-1; no firm D call. CDR1 DFQATT and CDR2 SNEGSKA come from the germline V gene (reference sequence). The CDR3 is 13 amino acids. Trimming cost V 0 bases and J 5 bases, with 10 bases left between them. The CDR3 reads CSARDPRKTEAFF. The CDR3 coding sequence is TGCAGTGCTAGAGATCCGAGGAAAACTGAAGCTTTCTTT.

This clonotype was detected only a few times. This chain uses TRBV27 with TRBJ2-5, with a tentative D call TRBD2 (7 bases). V was trimmed by 4 bases and J by 5 bases, leaving 17 bases between them. In germline, CDR1 is MNHEY, CDR2 SMNVEV (reference sequence). There are 15 residues in the CDR3. The CDR3 region is CASSSPRGGMETQYF. CDR3 DNA: TGTGCCAGCAGTTCTCCGAGGGGGGGAATGGAGACCCAGTACTTC.

This clonotype occurred many times. This sequence joins TRBV20-1 and TRBJ2-1; D is tentatively TRBD1 or TRBD2 (5 bases each). Per the germline V gene, CDR1 is DFQATT and CDR2 is SNEGSKA (reference sequence). V was clipped by 6 bases and J by 2 bases, with 14 bases between them. The CDR3 extends over 14 amino acids. CDR3: CSAAGTTTYNEQFF. The CDR3 nucleotides are TGCAGTGCAGCCGGGACGACCACCTACAATGAGCAGTTCTTC.

This chain links TRBV7-8 with TRBJ1-1; TRBD1 is a possible D gene (5 bases). The CDR3 length is 13 residues. Per germline, CDR1 SGHVS and CDR2 FQNEAQ. The V gene lost 5 bases and the J gene lost 1 base, with 8 bases spanning the gap. The CDR3 coding sequence is TGTGCCAGCAGCCGACAGACGAACACTGAAGCTTTCTTT. Protein product: CASSRQTNTEAFF.

This clonotype was counted ten times or more. The chain links TRBV28 to TRBJ1-1; 8 bases fit TRBD1. CDR1 and CDR2 from the germline V gene are MDHEN and SYDVKM. The trim removed 1 base at V and 6 bases at J, leaving 13 bases unmatched. The CDR3 totals 17 residues. The CDR3 DNA sequence: TGTGCCAGCAGTTTATCACAGGACAGGGTCTTTAACCCTGAAGCTTTCTTT. It is translated as CASSLSQDRVFNPEAFF.

This clonotype was detected ten times or more. In DNA, the CDR3 is TGCGCCAGCAGCTTGGGACTAGCAAACGAGCAGTACTTC. Its protein product is CASSLGLANEQYF. The V gene is TRBV5-1, the J gene TRBJ2-7; 7 bases fit TRBD2. CDR1 SGHRS and CDR2 YFSETQ come from the germline V gene. The CDR3 covers 13 residues. Trimming at V came to 0 bases and at J to 5 bases, leaving 2 bases not matched to a gene.

There are many counts of this clonotype. The chain carries TRBV2 and TRBJ2-3; TRBD2 agrees at 13 bases. The CDR3 covers 19 residues. Germline loops: CDR1 SNHLY, CDR2 FYNNEI. V shed 3 bases, J shed 1 base, and the junction held 10 bases outside the gene matches. CDR3 nucleotides: TGTGCCAGCAGTGATTGGACTAGCGGGAGTGATGGTGGCACAGATACGCAGTATTTT. It yields the protein CASSDWTSGSDGGTDTQYF.

This clonotype was recorded at least ten times. The J gene is TRBJ2-1, the V gene TRBV14, with 10 bases aligning to TRBD2. The CDR3 loop spans 18 amino acids. The J segment lost 4 bases and the V segment lost 0 bases, leaving 9 bases of the junction unmatched. Germline values: CDR1 SGHDN, CDR2 FVKESK. CDR3 coding DNA: TGTGCCAGCAGCCAAGAGTCTCGGGTACTAGCGGGATACAATGAGCAGTTCTTC. Translating it yields CASSQESRVLAGYNEQFF.

This clonotype occurred a few times. The chain employs TRBV24-1 and TRBJ2-1; no clear D. The V gene's germline CDR1 is KGHDR and CDR2 SFDVKD. The V gene lost 5 bases and the J gene lost 6 bases, with 4 bases spanning the gap. The CDR3 totals 11 residues. The CDR3 DNA follows: TGTGCCACCAGTGTAACCAATGAGCAGTTCTTC. Protein sequence: CATSVTNEQFF.

The chain has TRBV28 and TRBJ2-3; D uncertain. CDR1 MDHEN and CDR2 SYDVKM come from the germline V gene. CDR3 length equals 14 residues. V shed 2 bases and J shed 5 bases, with 11 bases lying between them. CDR3 amino acids: CASSLAYWKDTQYF. The DNA of the CDR3 is TGTGCCAGCAGTTTAGCGTACTGGAAAGATACGCAGTATTTT.

This clonotype was seen only a few times. The gene calls are TRBV12-3 or TRBV12-4 and TRBJ1-1; unclear D gene. V was trimmed by 3 bases and J by 0 bases, leaving 11 bases between them. CDR3 length: 15 amino acids. CDR3: CASSFPEGLNTEAFF. The CDR3 DNA reads TGTGCCAGCAGTTTTCCGGAGGGCTTGAACACTGAAGCTTTCTTT.

This clonotype has only a few counts. This chain uses TRBV4-1 with TRBJ1-3, with a weak D call TRBD1 (5 bases). V was clipped by 5 bases and J by 1 base, with 15 bases between them. Germline assignment: CDR1 MGHRA and CDR2 YSYEKL. The CDR3 sequence is 16 residues long. The chain's CDR3 is CASSTPGQGSGNTIYF. The CDR3 DNA follows: TGCGCCAGCAGCACCCCCGGCCAGGGATCTGGAAACACCATATATTTT.

A few counts support this clonotype. The chain couples TRBV27 to TRBJ2-2; 7 nucleotides agree with TRBD1. V was pared by 2 bases and J by 0 bases, with 9 bases of the junction left unmatched. The CDR3 has 18 amino acids. CDR1 MNHEY and CDR2 SMNVEV come from the germline V gene (reference sequence). In DNA form, the CDR3 reads TGTGCCAGCAGTTTACACCCCACAAGGGGGCCGAACACCGGGGAGCTGTTTTTT. It encodes CASSLHPTRGPNTGELFF.

This clonotype was recorded at least ten times. CDR3 nucleotide sequence: TGTGCCAGCAGCTTAGCGGGGGGGGACAATGAGCAGTTCTTC. Its translation: CASSLAGGDNEQFF. V usage is TRBV11-2 and J usage is TRBJ2-1; 8 bases match TRBD2. The CDR3 extends over 14 amino acids. Germline V gives CDR1 SGHAT, CDR2 FQNNGV. V shed 1 base, J shed 5 bases, and the junction held 1 base outside the gene matches.

The chain is built from TRBV7-8 and TRBJ2-5, with D possibly being TRBD1 or TRBD2 (5 bases each). The CDR3 spans 15 residues. Germline loops: CDR1 SGHVS, CDR2 FQNEAQ. V was clipped by 5 bases and J by 4 bases, with 17 bases between them. CDR3 bases: TGTGCCAGCAGCCCAAGGGTTCATGGGGGAGAGACCCAGTACTTC. It translates to CASSPRVHGGETQYF.

In its sample, this clonotype was seen a few times. This chain joins TRBV5-1 and TRBJ2-7; TRBD1 is a possible D gene (6 bases). There are 12 residues in the CDR3. V was trimmed by 3 bases and J by 7 bases, leaving 11 bases between them. Germline CDR1 SGHRS, CDR2 YFSETQ. The CDR3 sequence is CASSYDRREQYF. In DNA, the CDR3 is TGCGCCAGCAGCTACGACAGGAGGGAGCAGTACTTC.

This clonotype has more than one count but fewer than ten. CDR3 amino acids: CASSPELENQPQHF. The CDR3 DNA reads TGTGCCAGCTCACCAGAGTTGGAAAATCAGCCCCAGCATTTT. V gene TRBV18 combines with J gene TRBJ1-5, with unresolved D. The CDR3 is 14 residues long. Trimming removed 2 bases at V and 4 bases at J, with 9 bases between. Germline V gene lookup returns CDR1 KGHSH and CDR2 LQKENI. Filled out from reference TRBV18 and TRBJ1-5, the complete variable domain reads NAGVMQNPRHLVRRRGQEARLRCSPMKGHSHVYWYRQLPEEGLKFMVYLQKENIIDESGMPKERFSAEFPKEGPSILRIQQVVRGDSAAYFCASSPELENQPQHFGDGTRLSIL.

The V call is TRBV5-8, the J call TRBJ2-3; D not resolved. The germline V gene encodes CDR1 SGHTS and CDR2 YDEGEE. CDR3 length: 17 amino acids. V was cut by 3 bases and J by 0 bases, with 17 bases left in between. DNA for the CDR3: TGTGCCAGCAGCTACCTTGTCGGGCAGCGAAGCACAGATACGCAGTATTTT. Protein sequence: CASSYLVGQRSTDTQYF.

This clonotype was picked up a small number of times. This chain uses TRBV20-1 with TRBJ1-2; 12 nucleotides match TRBD1. Trimming removed 6 bases from V and 3 bases from J; junction bases left unmatched: 35. CDR3 length: 24 residues. The germline CDR1 and CDR2 sequences are DFQATT and SNEGSKA (reference sequence). CDR3 in DNA: TGCAGTGCCCGCCAACCCGGGACAGGGGGCTCTTCCCACAGATCAACAGGTCAGGACTATGGCTACACCTTC. Its translation: CSARQPGTGGSSHRSTGQDYGYTF.

This clonotype was seen ten or more times. The chain links TRBV2 to TRBJ2-7; TRBD2 agrees at 8 bases. The CDR3 consists of 14 residues. The germline gives CDR1 SNHLY, CDR2 FYNNEI. V dropped 6 bases and J dropped 4; count of bases not matched to a gene: 8. This CDR3 reads CASSPGTRLYEQYF. The CDR3 DNA reads as TGTGCCAGCAGCCCCGGGACTAGGTTATACGAGCAGTACTTC. The whole variable domain, remainder taken from reference TRBV2 and TRBJ2-7, is EPEVTQTPSHQVTQMGQEVILRCVPISNHLYFYWYRQILGQKVEFLVSFYNNEISEKSEIFDDQFSVERPDGSNFTLKIRSTKLEDSAMYFCASSPGTRLYEQYFGPGTRLTVT.

This clonotype was counted between two and nine times. This chain connects TRBV29-1 to TRBJ2-7, with 8 bases lining up with TRBD1. Trimming took 4 bases from V and 5 from J; bases not matched to a gene: 1. The CDR3 has 11 amino acids. The germline CDR1 and CDR2 sequences are SQVTM and ANQGSEA. For the CDR3, the DNA is TGCAGCGTTGGACAGGGGAACGAGCAGTACTTC. Translation: CSVGQGNEQYF.

This clonotype occurred many times. The J gene is TRBJ1-5, the V gene TRBV7-2; D is unresolved. Germline V CDR1 and CDR2: SGHTA, FQGNSA. V shed 6 bases and J shed 7 bases, with 16 bases lying between them. CDR3 length: 14 residues. The CDR3 here is CASSRAGGSQPQHF. The CDR3 DNA reads TGTGCCAGCAGTCGTGCCGGCGGTAGCCAGCCCCAGCATTTT.

Many counts were recorded for this clonotype. This sequence joins TRBV19 and TRBJ2-3, with 10 bases matching TRBD2. The CDR3 length is 15 residues. Germline lookup yields CDR1 LNHDA and CDR2 SQIVND (reference sequence). Trimming at V came to 5 bases and at J to 5 bases, leaving 7 bases not matched to a gene. The CDR3 sequence: CASSPSGSSGDTQYF. The CDR3 region has the DNA TGTGCCAGTAGTCCTAGCGGGAGTTCGGGAGATACGCAGTATTTT.

This clonotype came up many times. The chain links TRBV6-5 to TRBJ2-7; no reliable D call. From germline, CDR1 is MNHEY and CDR2 SVGAGI. The CDR3 sequence is 13 residues long. With 0 bases removed from V and 6 bases from J, the gap between germline ends came to 9 bases. CDR3 coding DNA: TGTGCCAGCAGTTACTCGACCGGCTTCGAGCAGTACTTC. It translates to CASSYSTGFEQYF.